This TCR beta chain was captured by sequencing in a study of blood T cell repertoires in COVID-19. Study at large: Collection of acute and convalescent COVID-19 samples took place in the United States, Italy and Spain. The cDNA or gDNA used as material had been derived from T cells, B-cell-depleted T cells, or PBMCs.

Authors' analysis steps: Estimation of nucleated cell counts relied on the amplification of reference gene primers. TCRdb keeps only in-frame clones here, not all; method: immunoSEQ multiplex PCR. The V and J calls and clone size come from that table; D and trimming were worked out from the DNA. Of approximately 200,000 clones listed, approximately 83% are singletons. The V gene's germline CDR1 is KGHSH and CDR2 LQKENI. CDR3 size: 14 residues. Trimming removed 3 bases from V and 13 bases from J, with 21 bases in between. The sample taken for sequencing was peripheral blood. V usage is TRBV18 and J usage is TRBJ1-1; D perhaps matches TRBD1 (6 bases). The sequence was collected from a man aged 60 to 69 with acute or convalescent COVID-19. CDR3 amino acids: CASSPLDRYNEGFF. CDR3 nucleotides: TGTGCCAGCTCACCGCTCGACAGGTACAACGAGGGTTTCTTT.